Presented here are 22 T cell receptor beta chains from one specimen sequenced in a study of blood T cell repertoires in COVID-19. Using immunoSEQ multiplex PCR, the repertoire was profiled, and TCRdb retains in-frame clones only, with some absent. In the table there are 130,000 or so clones, around 83% of which are singletons. The sequencing sample was made of peripheral blood. The origin of the receptors is a human donor in a cohort sampled during active COVID-19.

This clone was seen a single time. The chain has TRBV30 and TRBJ2-3; D is possibly TRBD2 (5 bases). There are 14 residues in the CDR3. V gave up 3 bases and J gave up 2 bases, with 12 bases separating them. Germline V lookup: CDR1 GTSNPN, CDR2 SVGIG (reference sequence). The CDR3: CAWREVSYTDTQYF. CDR3 sequence (DNA): TGTGCCTGGAGGGAGGTGTCCTACACAGATACGCAGTATTTT.

The chain joins TRBV19 to TRBJ2-7, with D perhaps TRBD2 (5 bases). Between the trimmed V and J ends, which lost 2 bases and 0 bases, there was a span of 11 bases. The CDR3 spans 15 residues. CDR1 is LNHDA, CDR2 SQIVND, per germline (reference sequence). The CDR3 nucleotides read TGTGCCAGTAGTATATCTCACGCGGGCTCCTACGAGCAGTACGTC. Protein sequence: CASSISHAGSYEQYV.

This chain connects TRBV7-2 to TRBJ1-2; D not certain. V was shortened by 5 bases and J by 4 bases, with 11 bases between the two germline ends. Germline V CDR1 and CDR2: SGHTA, FQGNSA. The CDR3 consists of 13 residues. The CDR3 loop reads CASSPSKAYGYTF. The DNA of the CDR3 is TGTGCCAGCAGCCCTAGCAAAGCCTATGGCTACACCTTC.

This clone was seen a handful of times. CDR3 sequence reads: CASSSLRTSGSLYEQYV. CDR3 nucleotide sequence: TGTGCCAGCAGTTCCCTTAGGACTAGCGGGAGTCTCTACGAGCAGTACGTC. The chain carries TRBV28 and TRBJ2-7; 13 nucleotides agree with TRBD2. The CDR3 runs 17 residues. V trimming: 4 bases; J trimming: 3 bases; junction bases outside the gene matches: 9. The V gene's germline CDR1 is MDHEN and CDR2 SYDVKM.

The chain recombines TRBV7-8 with TRBJ1-5; a weak D match, TRBD1 (6 bases). The CDR3 is 17 residues long. Germline CDR1 and CDR2: SGHVS and FQNEAQ. Trimming shortened V by 5 bases and J by 0 bases, and 17 bases separated the two germline ends. The CDR3 region is CASSQQGRLNSNQPQHF. In DNA form, the CDR3 reads TGTGCCAGCAGCCAGCAGGGGCGGCTAAATAGCAATCAGCCCCAGCATTTT.

CDR3 DNA: TGTGCCAGCAGCCTGTTCCCGGAAAAACTGTTTTTT. This codes for CASSLFPEKLFF. V and J are TRBV5-4 and TRBJ1-4; D not resolved. This CDR3 is built from 12 residues. Germline V gene lookup returns CDR1 SGHNT and CDR2 YYREEE (reference sequence). The germline V and J ends were trimmed by 4 bases and 8 bases, with 9 bases remaining between them.

The chain links TRBV6-2 or TRBV6-3 to TRBJ2-5; D call uncertain. Per the germline V gene, CDR1 is MNHEY and CDR2 is SVGEGT. The CDR3 consists of 16 residues. The ends were cut back, 2 bases at V and 0 bases at J, with 13 bases in the middle. The CDR3 sequence is CASSYVRLANQETQYF. The CDR3, as DNA: TGTGCCAGCAGTTACGTCCGACTCGCAAACCAAGAGACCCAGTACTTC.

The genes are TRBV6-5 and TRBJ1-5, with 8 bases lining up with TRBD1. CDR1 is MNHEY, CDR2 SVGAGI, per germline. Trimming at V came to 5 bases and at J to 6 bases, leaving 6 bases not matched to a gene. The CDR3 covers 14 residues. The CDR3 nucleotides are TGTGCCAGCAGTCCTGACAGGGGCGCTCAGCCCCAGCATTTT. It translates to CASSPDRGAQPQHF.

The CDR3, as DNA: TGTGCCAGTAGTTGGACAGGGATGAACACTGAAGCTTTCTTT. Translation gives CASSWTGMNTEAFF. V usage is TRBV19 and J usage is TRBJ1-1; 8 bases align to TRBD1. Per germline, CDR1 LNHDA and CDR2 SQIVND (reference sequence). This CDR3 region has 14 residues. Unmatched junction bases numbered 2, after V lost 5 bases and J lost 0 bases.

V is TRBV5-8 and J is TRBJ2-4; D perhaps matches TRBD1 (5 bases). Deletions cut 0 bases from V and 4 bases from J, with 14 bases between. The CDR3 has 16 amino acids. Per germline, CDR1 SGHTS and CDR2 YDEGEE. In DNA, the CDR3 is TGTGCCAGCAGCTTGGGGGGCAGGGAAGGGAAAAACATTCAGTACTTC. Its translation: CASSLGGREGKNIQYF.

The gene calls are TRBV7-9 and TRBJ2-7, with 7 bases lining up with TRBD2. V gave up 8 bases and J gave up 1 base; unmatched junction bases: 8. Per germline, CDR1 SEHNR and CDR2 FQNEAQ (reference sequence). The CDR3 spans 14 residues. CDR3 nucleotide sequence: TGTGCCAGCTGCGAGGGAGGGCCGTCCTACGAGCAGTACGTC. Translated, it gives CASCEGGPSYEQYV.

This clone appeared once. The V call is TRBV5-6, the J call TRBJ1-2; D not resolved. Per germline, CDR1 SGHDT and CDR2 YYEEEE. Trimming pared 4 bases from V and 0 bases from J, leaving 13 bases between. The length of the CDR3 is 15 residues. CDR3 nucleotides: TGTGCCAGCAGCCTGGGAAACACCGCTAACTATGGCTACACCTTC. It translates to CASSLGNTANYGYTF.

The chain carries TRBV5-4 and TRBJ1-2; D is ambiguous. V lost 0 bases, J lost 3 bases, and 15 bases lay in between. Germline CDR1 and CDR2: SGHNT and YYREEE (reference sequence). The length of the CDR3 is 16 residues. CDR3 sequence (DNA): TGTGCCAGCAGCTTGGGTTCTAGTCTCAAGGACTATGGCTACACCTTC. This translates into CASSLGSSLKDYGYTF. Full variable domain (missing parts from reference TRBV5-4 and TRBJ1-2): ETGVTQSPTHLIKTRGQQVTLRCSSQSGHNTVSWYQQALGQGPQFIFQYYREEENGRGNFPPRFSGLQFPNYSSELNVNALELDDSALYLCASSLGSSLKDYGYTFGSGTRLTVV.

The sample holds one count of this clone. J is TRBJ1-1 and V is TRBV23-1; TRBD1 matches at 7 bases. TRBV23-1 is sorted into the ORF group, with uncertain function. CDR3 length equals 20 residues. J gave up 4 bases and V 3 bases, and 23 bases lay outside the gene matches. CDR3 loop: CASSHGQPTGTIVRGTEAFF. The CDR3 DNA reads as TGCGCCAGCAGTCATGGCCAGCCGACAGGGACAATAGTAAGGGGCACTGAAGCTTTCTTT.

The sample holds a few counts of this clone. V usage is TRBV7-2 and J usage is TRBJ2-7; 8 bases agree with TRBD2. CDR1 SGHTA and CDR2 FQGNSA come from the germline V gene. CDR3 length: 13 residues. With V trimmed by 2 bases and J by 6 bases, 3 bases remained unmatched. CDR3 sequence: CASSLRRGAEQYF. CDR3 coding DNA: TGTGCCAGCAGCTTAAGGCGGGGGGCCGAGCAGTACTTC.

The CDR3 nucleotides read TGTGCCTGGAGTGTGAGTGTGGACACTGAAGCTTTCTTT. Its translation: CAWSVSVDTEAFF. The chain couples TRBV30 to TRBJ1-1; no firm D call. Per the germline V gene, CDR1 is GTSNPN and CDR2 is SVGIG (reference sequence). The CDR3 runs 13 residues. V was clipped by 0 bases and J by 3 bases, with 8 bases between them.

The CDR3 protein is CASSYMANSGNTIYF. The CDR3 DNA sequence: TGTGCCAGCAGTTATATGGCCAACTCTGGAAACACCATATATTTT. The V gene is TRBV6-5, the J gene TRBJ1-3; no firm D call. V was pared by 3 bases and J by 0 bases, with 9 bases between. The CDR3 covers 15 residues. Germline CDR1 and CDR2: MNHEY and SVGAGI.

V and J are TRBV6-5 and TRBJ1-2; maybe TRBD1 (5 bases). Germline V lookup: CDR1 MNHEY, CDR2 SVGAGI. Trimming pared 7 bases from V and 3 bases from J, leaving 15 bases between. The CDR3 length is 14 residues. CDR3 nucleotide sequence: TGTGCCAGCATCCCTGGGGCAACTTACTATGGCTACACCTTC. Translated: CASIPGATYYGYTF.

The rearrangement joins TRBV2 to TRBJ2-1; 8 nucleotides line up with TRBD2. V was pared by 0 bases and J by 6 bases, with 10 bases of the junction left unmatched. The CDR3 consists of 17 residues. CDR1 SNHLY and CDR2 FYNNEI come from the germline V gene. CDR3 nucleotide sequence: TGTGCCAGCAGTGAAGCGCGCGGGACTAGAGTTTTCAATGAGCAGTTCTTC. The encoded protein is CASSEARGTRVFNEQFF. Complete variable domain (other parts from reference TRBV2 and TRBJ2-1): EPEVTQTPSHQVTQMGQEVILRCVPISNHLYFYWYRQILGQKVEFLVSFYNNEISEKSEIFDDQFSVERPDGSNFTLKIRSTKLEDSAMYFCASSEARGTRVFNEQFFGPGTRLTVL.

The V and J genes are TRBV19 and TRBJ2-5, with a possible D match to TRBD2 (5 bases). The CDR3 loop spans 13 amino acids. V was pared by 6 bases and J by 5 bases, with 13 bases between. The germline V gene encodes CDR1 LNHDA and CDR2 SQIVND (reference sequence). The CDR3 nucleotides are TGTGCCAGTAGCCTCGCCCGGGGTGAGACCCAGTACTTC. Protein sequence: CASSLARGETQYF.

The chain uses TRBV5-1 and TRBJ1-1; 8 bases are a match to TRBD1. The V segment lost 4 bases and the J segment 1 base; nucleotides outside the gene matches: 6. There are 15 residues in the CDR3. Germline lookup yields CDR1 SGHRS and CDR2 YFSETQ. CDR3 bases: TGCGCCAGCAGCACCGGACAGGGTTGGAACACTGAAGCTTTCTTT. It encodes CASSTGQGWNTEAFF.

V gene TRBV3-1 (or the pseudogene TRBV3-2) combines with J gene TRBJ1-2; 7 bases are a match to TRBD1. J was trimmed by 0 bases and V by 2 bases; bases with no gene match: 0. Germline V gives CDR1 LGHDT, CDR2 YNNKEL (reference sequence). The CDR3 is 14 residues long. For the CDR3, the DNA is TGTGCCAGCAGCCAACAGGGGGCTAACTATGGCTACACCTTC. This encodes CASSQQGANYGYTF.